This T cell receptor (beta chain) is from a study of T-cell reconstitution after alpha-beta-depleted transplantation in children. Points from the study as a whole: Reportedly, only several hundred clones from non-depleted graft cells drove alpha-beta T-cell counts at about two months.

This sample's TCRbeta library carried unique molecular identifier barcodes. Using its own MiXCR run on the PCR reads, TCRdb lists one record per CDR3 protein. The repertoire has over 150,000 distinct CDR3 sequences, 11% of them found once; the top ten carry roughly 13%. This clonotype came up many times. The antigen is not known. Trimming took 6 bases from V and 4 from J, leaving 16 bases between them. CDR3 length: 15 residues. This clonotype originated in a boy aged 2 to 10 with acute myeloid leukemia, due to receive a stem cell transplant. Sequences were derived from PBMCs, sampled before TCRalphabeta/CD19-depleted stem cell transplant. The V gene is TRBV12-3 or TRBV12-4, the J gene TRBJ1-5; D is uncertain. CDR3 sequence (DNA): TGTGCCAGCAGCCCCTACGGCGAGAAGAATCAGCCCCAGCATTTT. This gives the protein CASSPYGEKNQPQHF.